A single sample gave rise to the 20 T cell receptor beta chains below, sequenced in a study of cytomegalovirus exposure and HLA in healthy donors. The PCR used 60 Vbeta and 13 Jbeta primers. The method was immunoSEQ multiplex PCR; TCRdb's version includes in-frame clones alone and lacks a portion of them. The table includes around 110,000 clones, under 90% detected once. The source material was PBMCs. The origin of the receptors is a woman between 25 and 40 years old in good health and CMV-seronegative.

Remarks on this clone: Germline is not matched at one junction end, which may reflect a read error. The chain uses TRBV7-9 and TRBJ2-2; the match to TRBD1 covers 8 bases. The CDR3 loop spans 16 amino acids. From germline, CDR1 is SEHNR and CDR2 FQNEAQ (reference sequence). CDR3 residues: CSSSLTGASNTGELFF. The CDR3 region has the DNA TGTTCCAGCAGCTTGACAGGGGCCTCGAACACCGGGGAGCTGTTTTTT.

The chain recombines TRBV5-1 with TRBJ1-5; 8 nucleotides match TRBD1. There are 18 residues in the CDR3. CDR1 and CDR2 from the germline V gene are SGHRS and YFSETQ. V trimming: 1 base; J trimming: 0 bases; junction bases outside the gene matches: 9. The CDR3 DNA sequence: TGCGCCAGCAGCTTGTTGCCAGGGGGCTTCAATAGCAATCAGCCCCAGCATTTT. It codes for CASSLLPGGFNSNQPQHF.

This clone was counted only a few times. CDR3 sequence reads: CASSPGMIYGYTF. CDR3 nucleotides: TGTGCCAGCAGTCCCGGGATGATCTATGGCTACACCTTC. The chain employs TRBV28 and TRBJ1-2; D unclear. Germline-derived CDR1 and CDR2 are MDHEN and SYDVKM. Trimming took 5 bases from V and 4 from J, leaving 11 bases between them. The CDR3 has 13 amino acids.

This rearrangement joins TRBV7-8 to TRBJ2-7; 8 nucleotides align to TRBD2. Losses at the gene ends were 3 bases for V and 5 bases for J; bases not matched to a gene: 6. The CDR3 has 14 residues. Germline lookup yields CDR1 SGHVS and CDR2 FQNEAQ. CDR3 residues: CASSFAGGGDEQYF. DNA for the CDR3: TGTGCCAGCAGCTTTGCGGGGGGAGGGGACGAGCAGTACTTC.

This chain joins TRBV13 and TRBJ2-5; 10 bases agree with TRBD2. V trimming: 5 bases; J trimming: 2 bases; junction bases outside the gene matches: 5. Germline CDR1 is PRHDT and CDR2 is FYEKMQ (reference sequence). CDR3 length: 15 amino acids. As DNA, the CDR3 is TGTGCCAGCAGCGCGCGGACTAGCGGTCAAGAGACCCAGTACTTC. It translates to CASSARTSGQETQYF.

This clone has just one count. This sequence joins TRBV15 and TRBJ2-7, with a weak D call TRBD2 (6 bases). The germline V gene encodes CDR1 LNHNV and CDR2 YYDKDF (reference sequence). The CDR3 has 14 amino acids. With 1 base removed from V and 3 bases from J, the gap between germline ends came to 10 bases. The CDR3, as DNA: TGTGCCACCAGCAGAGGCGGGGAGTTCTACGAGCAGTACTTC. Its protein product is CATSRGGEFYEQYF.

The chain links TRBV18 to TRBJ1-5; 10 positions agree with TRBD1. CDR1 is KGHSH, CDR2 LQKENI, per germline. Germline trimming cut 4 bases from V and 4 bases from J; bases unmatched to any gene: 7. This CDR3 has 16 amino acids. This chain's CDR3 is CASSLSGTGANQPQHF. The DNA for the CDR3 is TGTGCCAGCTCACTCTCCGGGACAGGGGCTAATCAGCCCCAGCATTTT.

This clone is a singleton in its sample. The chain has TRBV11-2 and TRBJ1-2; D is uncertain. Trimming took off 1 base at V and 6 bases at J, with 9 bases between the two ends. The CDR3 is 13 residues long. Germline V lookup: CDR1 SGHAT, CDR2 FQNNGV. The CDR3 loop reads CASSLGSGNGYTF. The CDR3 region has the DNA TGTGCCAGCAGCTTAGGCTCGGGTAATGGCTACACCTTC.

The J gene is TRBJ2-1, the V gene TRBV21-1; the table gives TRBD2 as D, unverified against the DNA. TRBV21-1 constitutes a pseudogene. CDR3 length: 15 residues. CDR3 in amino acids: CASSKRRGFYNEQFF. CDR3 nucleotides: TGTGCCAGCAGCAAACGCCGGGGGTTCTACAATGAGCAGTTCTTC.

This chain links TRBV27 with TRBJ2-7; 10 positions agree with TRBD1. From germline, CDR1 is MNHEY and CDR2 SMNVEV (reference sequence). The V segment lost 4 bases and the J segment 6 bases; nucleotides outside the gene matches: 6. The CDR3 totals 14 residues. CDR3 amino acids: CASSSTGGPSEQYF. The CDR3 DNA sequence: TGTGCCAGCAGTTCGACAGGGGGCCCCTCCGAGCAGTACTTC.

The chain combines TRBV27 with TRBJ2-4; D is undetermined. The V gene's germline CDR1 is MNHEY and CDR2 SMNVEV (reference sequence). CDR3 length: 13 residues. Deletions cut 1 base from V and 2 bases from J, with 3 bases between. The CDR3 sequence is CASSLWPKNIQYF. CDR3 DNA: TGTGCCAGCAGTTTATGGCCCAAAAACATTCAGTACTTC.

The J gene is TRBJ2-2, the V gene TRBV28; weak D call: TRBD2 (5 bases). The CDR3 covers 10 residues. CDR1 is MDHEN, CDR2 SYDVKM, per germline. The CDR3 region is CATRRGELFF. In DNA form, the CDR3 reads TGTGCTACCCGGAGGGGGGAGCTGTTTTTT.

The chain employs TRBV13 and TRBJ2-1, with 10 nucleotides matching TRBD2. The V gene's germline CDR1 is PRHDT and CDR2 FYEKMQ (reference sequence). The CDR3 covers 18 residues. The V segment lost 5 bases and the J segment 3 bases; nucleotides outside the gene matches: 13. CDR3 DNA sequence: TGTGCCAGCAGCGTCCGGGCGGCTAGCGGGGGAAACTACAATGAGCAGTTCTTC. Residues: CASSVRAASGGNYNEQFF.

This chain uses TRBV2 with TRBJ2-5; TRBD2 matches 7 bases. The J call may be incorrect, as the DNA end agrees better with TRBJ2-7. Germline assignment: CDR1 SNHLY and CDR2 FYNNEI. The CDR3 contains 15 residues. The CDR3 nucleotides read TGTGCCAGCAGTGAACTTCTAGCGGTAACCTACGAGCAGTACTTC. Protein sequence: CASSELLAVTYEQYF.

This chain links TRBV27 with TRBJ2-1, with TRBD2 identical over 10 bases. V trimming: 6 bases; J trimming: 4 bases; junction bases outside the gene matches: 9. The CDR3 has 16 residues. Per the germline V gene, CDR1 is MNHEY and CDR2 is SMNVEV (reference sequence). DNA of the CDR3: TGTGCCAGCAGATACGTTGGGACTAGCGTGTACAATGAGCAGTTCTTC. Protein product: CASRYVGTSVYNEQFF.

This chain uses TRBV12-2 with TRBJ2-7; the table names TRBD2, a call not compared with the DNA. TRBV12-2 is a pseudogene locus. This CDR3 region has 14 residues. CDR3 in DNA: TGTGCAAGTCGCACCCGTCATCGGAGGACCGAGCAGTACTTC. Its translation: CASRTRHRRTEQYF.

This chain joins TRBV5-8 and TRBJ1-5, with TRBD1 as a possible D gene (5 bases). The V end was cut by 6 bases, the J end by 5 bases, with 12 bases between. Germline CDR1 is SGHTS and CDR2 is YDEGEE. The CDR3 sequence is 13 residues long. CDR3 nucleotide sequence: TGTGCCAGCACCCTCGACAGATATCAGCCCCAGCATTTT. Translated: CASTLDRYQPQHF.

This clone was observed a handful of times. The V gene is TRBV5-1, the J gene TRBJ2-5; TRBD2 matches at 7 bases. The germline gives CDR1 SGHRS, CDR2 YFSETQ. The CDR3 sequence is 15 residues long. The trim removed 0 bases at V and 5 bases at J, leaving 7 bases unmatched. CDR3 sequence: CASSLGDGGYETQYF. The CDR3 DNA sequence: TGCGCCAGCAGCTTGGGGGACGGGGGGTACGAGACCCAGTACTTC.

The chain has TRBV10-3 and TRBJ2-1; 11 bases line up with TRBD2. V shed 0 bases and J 3 bases; nucleotides not matched to a gene: 4. This CDR3 comprises 17 residues. The germline V gene encodes CDR1 ENHRY and CDR2 SYGVKD. CDR3 protein: CAISESLAGGDYNEQFF. CDR3 coding DNA: TGTGCCATCAGTGAGTCGCTAGCGGGAGGCGACTACAATGAGCAGTTCTTC.

This clone was detected a few times. The CDR3, as DNA: TGCGCCAGCCGGAGACTAGCGGGAGAGAGTTCCTACAATGAGCAGTTCTTC. Amino acid sequence: CASRRLAGESSYNEQFF. The chain links TRBV5-1 to TRBJ2-1; 12 nucleotides agree with TRBD2. The junction had 9 bases not matched to a gene; V was cut back by 7 bases and J by 1 base. The CDR3 has 17 amino acids. Germline-derived CDR1 and CDR2 are SGHRS and YFSETQ.